The rows below give T cell receptor beta chains drawn from one sample of a study of PD-1 blockade in classical Hodgkin lymphoma. Profiling relied on immunoSEQ multiplex PCR, and the TCRdb table lists in-frame clones only, not all of them. The sample yields over 30,000 clones, 80% to 95% seen once. Sequences were derived from CD4+ T cells from blood, sampled at baseline. These receptors were obtained from a human donor with classical Hodgkin lymphoma. Each CDR3 is given with its conserved first and last residue. The order of the fields is CDR3 DNA, CDR3 protein, V gene, clone size, D gene, J gene. D genes are given only for firm matches. The size field is filled for only some rows; it gives once, few, many or a size class.

TGTGCCAGCAGCTTGATTGGCTGGAGGTCCGGGGCCAACGTCCTGACTTTC | CASSLIGWRSGANVLTF | TRBV11-2 | - | - | TRBJ2-6
TGTGCCAGCAGGAAAAATAGGAATGAAAAACTGTTTTTT | CASRKNRNEKLFF | TRBV6-1 | - | - | TRBJ1-4
TGTGCCAGCAGTTACTCGGACAGGGGGCTACTGGAAGCTTTCTTT | CASSYSDRGLLEAFF | TRBV6-5 | - | TRBD1 | TRBJ1-1
TGTGCCAGCAGTGCGGAGAGGGCGGGGGAGACCCAGTACTTC | CASSAERAGETQYF | TRBV6-5 | few | - | TRBJ2-5
TGTGCCAGCAGCTTAGGGGTAAGCCAGCCCCAGCATTTT | CASSLGVSQPQHF | TRBV5-6 | - | - | TRBJ1-5
TGTGCCAGCAGCCAGCAATTGGGACTAGCGGGAGGGCCGGGAGATACGCAGTATTTT | CASSQQLGLAGGPGDTQYF | TRBV4-2 | once | TRBD2 | TRBJ2-3
TGTGCCAGCAGTTTAGAGGGTAGGCTTGCAGAGACCCAGTACTTC | CASSLEGRLAETQYF | TRBV28 | - | - | TRBJ2-5
TGTGCCTGGACCCCCGGGACCTACGAGCAGTACTTC | CAWTPGTYEQYF | TRBV30 | - | - | TRBJ2-7
TGTGCCAGCAGTCGGGAGCCGGGAACTTGGAACGAGCAGTACTTC | CASSREPGTWNEQYF | TRBV6-6 | - | - | TRBJ2-7
TGTGCCAGCACACCCACGGACAGAAGGCACACTGAAGCTTTCTTT | CASTPTDRRHTEAFF | TRBV6-5 | - | - | TRBJ1-1
TGTGCCAGCAGCTTACCCGGACAGGGAGTCTATGGCTACACCTTC | CASSLPGQGVYGYTF | TRBV7-9 | - | TRBD1 | TRBJ1-2
TGCGCCAGCAGTGAGTCGGGGCAGAGGAACACTGAAGCTTTCTTT | CASSESGQRNTEAFF | TRBV10-2 | - | - | TRBJ1-1
TGTGCCAGCAGCCAAGGGGTAGATGAGCAGTTCTTC | CASSQGVDEQFF | TRBV14 | - | - | TRBJ2-1
TGTGCCACCAGCAGAGATCGGGCAGCCGAGCAGTTCTTC | CATSRDRAAEQFF | TRBV15 | - | - | TRBJ2-1
TGTGCCAGTAAGGGACAGGGGGCGTCCTACGAGCAGTACTTC | CASKGQGASYEQYF | TRBV19 | - | TRBD1 | TRBJ2-7
TGCGCCAGCAGCCAAGGTCCCTTCGGCGGGAAGAGCTCTGGAAACACCATATATTTT | CASSQGPFGGKSSGNTIYF | TRBV4-1 | - | - | TRBJ1-3
TGTGCCAGCGGTGGGACAGGGTGGGAGCCCCAGCATTTT | CASGGTGWEPQHF | TRBV7-8 | few | TRBD1 | TRBJ1-5
TGTGCCAGCAGCCTTTTAGCGGGCCCCGATACGCAGTATTTT | CASSLLAGPDTQYF | TRBV7-7 | - | TRBD2 | TRBJ2-3
TGCAGCGTTGCTAGTACAGGGAGGCAGCCCCAGCATTTT | CSVASTGRQPQHF | TRBV29-1 | - | - | TRBJ1-5
TGTGCCAGCAGCTTCACTAGAGGGGGGACAGGTTCCTACGAGCAGTACTTC | CASSFTRGGTGSYEQYF | TRBV7-9 | - | TRBD1 | TRBJ2-7
TGTGCCAGCAGTGGCCGGGTCCCCTACACGCCTGAAGCTTTCTTT | CASSGRVPYTPEAFF | TRBV6-1 | - | - | TRBJ1-1
TGCGCCAGCACACGACTGGACAGGGCCTATGGCTACACCTTC | CASTRLDRAYGYTF | TRBV5-1 | - | TRBD1 | TRBJ1-2
TGCGCCAGCAGCCGGGACAGGGGGTACGAGCAGTACTTC | CASSRDRGYEQYF | TRBV10-1 | few | TRBD1 | TRBJ2-7
TGTGCCTGGAGTCACGGGGGGGCTTTAGTCCCGGGTGAAGCTTTCTTT | CAWSHGGALVPGEAFF | TRBV30 | - | - | TRBJ1-1
TGTGCCAGCAGCTTAGCGGCAGGCAACACCATATATTTT | CASSLAAGNTIYF | TRBV11-2 | few | - | TRBJ1-3
TGTGCCAGCAGTTACTTGGGCAGGGGTGAAGAGACCCAGTACTTC | CASSYLGRGEETQYF | TRBV6-6 | - | - | TRBJ2-5
TGTGCCAGCAGATACGGGTCGATGAACACTGAAGCTTTCTTT | CASRYGSMNTEAFF | TRBV28 | - | - | TRBJ1-1
TGTGCCAGCTCGCAGCCACCGGGGCGAACAGAGACCCAGTACTTC | CASSQPPGRTETQYF | TRBV18 | - | - | TRBJ2-5
TGTGCCAGCAGCGTCGGGACTAGCGGGAGGTTCTCAGATACGCAGTATTTT | CASSVGTSGRFSDTQYF | TRBV9 | - | TRBD2 | TRBJ2-3
TGCGCCAGCAGCTCGACAGGGCGTCATCAGCCCCAGCATTTT | CASSSTGRHQPQHF | TRBV10-2 | - | TRBD1 | TRBJ1-5
TGTGCCTCGGAAGGGGGACAGGGGGCTCCAATGAACACTGAAGCTTTCTTT | CASEGGQGAPMNTEAFF | TRBV30 | - | TRBD1 | TRBJ1-1